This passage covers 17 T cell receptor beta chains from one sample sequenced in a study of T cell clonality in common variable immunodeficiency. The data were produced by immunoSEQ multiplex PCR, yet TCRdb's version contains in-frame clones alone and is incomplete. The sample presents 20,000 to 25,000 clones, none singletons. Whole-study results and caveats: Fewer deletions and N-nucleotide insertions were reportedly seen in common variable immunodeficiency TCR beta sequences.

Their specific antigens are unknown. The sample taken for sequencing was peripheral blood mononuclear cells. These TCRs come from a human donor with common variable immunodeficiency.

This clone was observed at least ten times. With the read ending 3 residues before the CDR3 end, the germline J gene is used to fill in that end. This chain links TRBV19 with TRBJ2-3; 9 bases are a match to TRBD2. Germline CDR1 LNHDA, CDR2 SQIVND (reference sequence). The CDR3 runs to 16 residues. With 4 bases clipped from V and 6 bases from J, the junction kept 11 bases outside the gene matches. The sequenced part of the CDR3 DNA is TGTGCCAGTAGTACCCGGGTAGCGGGGGCGCCGGATACG. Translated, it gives CASSTRVAGAPDT. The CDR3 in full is CASSTRVAGAPDTQYF.

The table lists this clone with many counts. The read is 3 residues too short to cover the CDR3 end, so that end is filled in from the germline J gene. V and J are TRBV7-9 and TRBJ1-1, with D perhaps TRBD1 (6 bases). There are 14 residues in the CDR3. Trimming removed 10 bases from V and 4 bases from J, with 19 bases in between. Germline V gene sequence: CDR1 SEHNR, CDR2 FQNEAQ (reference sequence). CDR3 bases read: TGTGCCACCTTCCTAATACAGGGCAGCACTGAA. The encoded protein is CATFLIQGSTE. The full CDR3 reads CATFLIQGSTEAFF. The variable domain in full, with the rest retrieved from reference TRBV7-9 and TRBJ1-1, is DTGVSQNPRHKITKRGQNVTFRCDPISEHNRLYWYRQTLGQGPEFLTYFQNEAQLEKSRLLSDRFSAERPKGSFSTLEIQRTEQGDSAMYLCATFLIQGSTEAFFGQGTRLTVV.

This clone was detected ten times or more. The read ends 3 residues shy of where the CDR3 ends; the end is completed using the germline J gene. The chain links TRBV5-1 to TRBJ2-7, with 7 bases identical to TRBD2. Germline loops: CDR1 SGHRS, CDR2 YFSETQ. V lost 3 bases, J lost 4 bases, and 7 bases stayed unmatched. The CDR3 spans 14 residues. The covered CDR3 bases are TGCGCCAGCAGCTGGGAACTAGCGTCATACGAG. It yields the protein CASSWELASYE. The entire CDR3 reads CASSWELASYEQYF.

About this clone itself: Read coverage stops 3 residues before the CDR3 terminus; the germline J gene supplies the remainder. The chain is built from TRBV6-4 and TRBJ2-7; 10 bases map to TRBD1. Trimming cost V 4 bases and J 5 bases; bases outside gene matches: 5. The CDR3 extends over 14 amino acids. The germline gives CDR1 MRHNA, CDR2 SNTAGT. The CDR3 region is CASSVGTGVNEQYF. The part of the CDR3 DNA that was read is TGTGCCAGCAGTGTGGGGACAGGGGTAAACGAG.

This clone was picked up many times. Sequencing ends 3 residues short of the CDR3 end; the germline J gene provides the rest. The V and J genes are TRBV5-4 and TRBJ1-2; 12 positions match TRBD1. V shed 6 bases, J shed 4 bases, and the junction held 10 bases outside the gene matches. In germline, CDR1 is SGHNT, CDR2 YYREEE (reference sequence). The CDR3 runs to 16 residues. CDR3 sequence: CASTNPGQGAGYGYTF. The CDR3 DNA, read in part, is TGTGCCAGCACCAACCCGGGACAGGGGGCTGGCTATGGC.

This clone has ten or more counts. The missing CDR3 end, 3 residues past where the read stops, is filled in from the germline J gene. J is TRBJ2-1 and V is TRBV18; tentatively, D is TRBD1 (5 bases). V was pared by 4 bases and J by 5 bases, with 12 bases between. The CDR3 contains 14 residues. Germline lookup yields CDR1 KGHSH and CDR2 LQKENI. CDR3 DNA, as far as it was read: TGTGCCAGCTCACGAACGACAGCTCACAATGAG. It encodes CASSRTTAHNE. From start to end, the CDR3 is CASSRTTAHNEQFF.

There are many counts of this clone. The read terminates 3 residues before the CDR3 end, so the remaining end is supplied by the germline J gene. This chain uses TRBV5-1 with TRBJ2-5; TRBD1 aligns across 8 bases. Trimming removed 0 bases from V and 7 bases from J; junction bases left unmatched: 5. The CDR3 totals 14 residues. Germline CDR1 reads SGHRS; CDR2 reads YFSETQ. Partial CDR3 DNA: TGCGCCAGCAGCTTGGGACAGGGGCGGGGGACC. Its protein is CASSLGQGRGT. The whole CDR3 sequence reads CASSLGQGRGTQYF. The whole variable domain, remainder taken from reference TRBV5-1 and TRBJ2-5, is KAGVTQTPRYLIKTRGQQVTLSCSPISGHRSVSWYQQTPGQGLQFLFEYFSETQRNKGNFPGRFSGRQFSNSRSEMNVSTLELGDSALYLCASSLGQGRGTQYFGPGTRLLVL.

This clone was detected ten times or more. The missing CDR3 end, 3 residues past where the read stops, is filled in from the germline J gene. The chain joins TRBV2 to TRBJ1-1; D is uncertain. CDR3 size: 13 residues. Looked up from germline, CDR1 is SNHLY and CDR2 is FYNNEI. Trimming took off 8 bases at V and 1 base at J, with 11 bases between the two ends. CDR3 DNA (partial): TGTGCCAGCCGAACAGAAGGGAACACTGAA. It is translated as CASRTEGNTE. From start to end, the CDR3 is CASRTEGNTEAFF. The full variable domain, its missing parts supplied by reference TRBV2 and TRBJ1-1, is EPEVTQTPSHQVTQMGQEVILRCVPISNHLYFYWYRQILGQKVEFLVSFYNNEISEKSEIFDDQFSVERPDGSNFTLKIRSTKLEDSAMYFCASRTEGNTEAFFGQGTRLTVV.

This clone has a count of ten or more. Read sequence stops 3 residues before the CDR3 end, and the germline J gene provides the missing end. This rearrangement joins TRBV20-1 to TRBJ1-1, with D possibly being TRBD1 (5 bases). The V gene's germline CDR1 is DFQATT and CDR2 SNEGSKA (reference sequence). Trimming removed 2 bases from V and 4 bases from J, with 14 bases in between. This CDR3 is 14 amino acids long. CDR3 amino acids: CSARSTGRVTEAFF. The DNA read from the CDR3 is TGCAGTGCTAGATCTACGGGCAGGGTCACTGAA.

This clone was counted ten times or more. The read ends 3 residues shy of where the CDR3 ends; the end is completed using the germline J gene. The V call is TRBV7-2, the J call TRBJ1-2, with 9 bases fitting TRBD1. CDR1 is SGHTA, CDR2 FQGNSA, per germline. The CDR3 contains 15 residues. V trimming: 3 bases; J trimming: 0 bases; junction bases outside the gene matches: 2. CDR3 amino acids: CASSLDRGSNYGYTF. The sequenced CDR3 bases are TGTGCCAGCAGCTTGGACAGGGGCTCTAACTATGGC.

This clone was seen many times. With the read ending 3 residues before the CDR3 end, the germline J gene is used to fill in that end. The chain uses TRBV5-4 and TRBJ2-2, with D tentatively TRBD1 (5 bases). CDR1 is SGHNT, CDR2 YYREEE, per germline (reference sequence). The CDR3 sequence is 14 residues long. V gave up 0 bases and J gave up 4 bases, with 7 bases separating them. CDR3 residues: CASSLAGITGELFF. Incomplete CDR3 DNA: TGTGCCAGCAGCTTGGCAGGGATCACCGGGGAG.

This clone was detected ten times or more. This chain's CDR3 is CASSLRQRNTEAFF. The CDR3 bases that were read are TGTGCCAGCAGCCTTCGACAGCGTAACACTGAA. V and J are TRBV28 and TRBJ1-1; D possibly corresponds to TRBD1 (5 bases). The read ends 3 residues shy of where the CDR3 ends; the end is completed using the germline J gene. Looked up from germline, CDR1 is MDHEN and CDR2 is SYDVKM. Trimming stripped 6 bases from V and 2 bases from J, with 13 bases between. This CDR3 region has 14 residues. The variable domain in full, with the rest retrieved from reference TRBV28 and TRBJ1-1, is DVKVTQSSRYLVKRTGEKVFLECVQDMDHENMFWYRQDPGLGLRLIYFSYDVKMKEKGDIPEGYSVSREKKERFSLILESASTNQTSMYLCASSLRQRNTEAFFGQGTRLTVV.

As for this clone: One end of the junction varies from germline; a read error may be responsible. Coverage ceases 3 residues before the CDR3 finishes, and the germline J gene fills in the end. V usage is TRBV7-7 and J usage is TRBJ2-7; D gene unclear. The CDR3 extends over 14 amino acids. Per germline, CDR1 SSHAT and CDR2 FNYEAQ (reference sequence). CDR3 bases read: TGTGCTAGCACCAACAAGTGGCAGCGCTACGAG. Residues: CASTNKWQRYE. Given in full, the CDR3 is CASTNKWQRYEQYF.

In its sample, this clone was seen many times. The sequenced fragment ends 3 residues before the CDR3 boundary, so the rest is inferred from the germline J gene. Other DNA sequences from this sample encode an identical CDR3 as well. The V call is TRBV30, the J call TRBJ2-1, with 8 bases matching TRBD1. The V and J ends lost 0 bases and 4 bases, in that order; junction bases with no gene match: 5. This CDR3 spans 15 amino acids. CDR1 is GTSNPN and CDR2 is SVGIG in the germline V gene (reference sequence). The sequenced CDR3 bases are TGTGCCTGGAGTGTACGCACAGGGGGTTACAATGAG. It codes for CAWSVRTGGYNE. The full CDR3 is CAWSVRTGGYNEQFF. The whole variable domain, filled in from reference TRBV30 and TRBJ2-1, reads SQTIHQWPATLVQPVGSPLSLECTVEGTSNPNLYWYRQAAGRGLQLLFYSVGIGQISSEVPQNLSASRPQDRQFILSSKKLLLSDSGFYLCAWSVRTGGYNEQFFGPGTRLTVL.

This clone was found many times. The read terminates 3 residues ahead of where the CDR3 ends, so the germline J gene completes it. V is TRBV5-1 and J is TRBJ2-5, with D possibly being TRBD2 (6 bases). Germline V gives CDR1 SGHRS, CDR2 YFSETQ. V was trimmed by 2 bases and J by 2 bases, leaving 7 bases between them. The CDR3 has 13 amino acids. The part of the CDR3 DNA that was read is TGCGCCAGCAGCTTCGCGGGGCAAGAGACC. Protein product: CASSFAGQET. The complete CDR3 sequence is CASSFAGQETQYF.

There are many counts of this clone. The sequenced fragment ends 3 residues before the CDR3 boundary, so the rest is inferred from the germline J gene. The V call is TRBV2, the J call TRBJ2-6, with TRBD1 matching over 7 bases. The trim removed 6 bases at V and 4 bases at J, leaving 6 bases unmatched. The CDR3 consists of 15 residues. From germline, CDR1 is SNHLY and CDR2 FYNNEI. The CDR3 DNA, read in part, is TGTGCCAGCAGCAGACAGGGTGGAGGGGCCAACGTC. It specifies CASSRQGGGANV. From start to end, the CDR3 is CASSRQGGGANVLTF.

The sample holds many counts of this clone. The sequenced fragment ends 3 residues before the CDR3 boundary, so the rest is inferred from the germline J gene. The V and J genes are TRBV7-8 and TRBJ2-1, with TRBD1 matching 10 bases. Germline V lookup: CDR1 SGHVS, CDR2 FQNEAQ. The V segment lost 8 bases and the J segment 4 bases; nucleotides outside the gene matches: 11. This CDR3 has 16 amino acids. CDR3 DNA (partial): TGTGCCAGCTTGGGGACGACAGGGGGCTTATACAATGAG. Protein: CASLGTTGGLYNE. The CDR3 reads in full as CASLGTTGGLYNEQFF.